A single sample gave rise to the 30 T cell receptor beta chains below, sequenced in a study of cytomegalovirus exposure and HLA in healthy donors. Clones were read by immunoSEQ multiplex PCR, and TCRdb kept only the in-frame ones, dropping some. Among fewer than 150,000 clones listed, roughly 88% were seen once. The sequenced sample was PBMCs. Every receptor here comes from a woman aged 18-29 years in good health and CMV-seropositive.

The rearrangement joins TRBV10-3 to TRBJ1-5; a weak D match, TRBD1 (5 bases). The CDR3 has 14 residues. V was shortened by 0 bases and J by 7 bases, with 10 bases between the two germline ends. In germline, CDR1 is ENHRY, CDR2 SYGVKD. CDR3 in DNA: TGTGCCATCAGTGAGTCACGGGGGGGACAGCCCCAGCATTTT. Translating gives CAISESRGGQPQHF.

V gene TRBV5-1 combines with J gene TRBJ1-4, with D tentatively TRBD1 (6 bases). Germline CDR1 and CDR2: SGHRS and YFSETQ. The CDR3 totals 15 residues. V shed 5 bases and J shed 2 bases, with 13 bases lying between them. As DNA, the CDR3 is TGCGCCAGCAGACCAGGGGCAGTTACTAATGAAAAACTGTTTTTT. Its translation: CASRPGAVTNEKLFF.

The V call is TRBV19, the J call TRBJ2-2; 9 bases are shared with TRBD2. V trimming: 9 bases; J trimming: 2 bases; junction bases outside the gene matches: 7. This CDR3 is 15 amino acids long. CDR1 and CDR2 (germline): LNHDA, SQIVND (reference sequence). The CDR3 is CASRASGANTGELFF. CDR3 DNA sequence: TGTGCCAGCCGCGCTAGCGGGGCCAACACCGGGGAGCTGTTTTTT.

This chain links TRBV2 with TRBJ2-5; 9 positions agree with TRBD2. The germline V gene has CDR1 SNHLY and CDR2 FYNNEI. The CDR3 runs 16 residues. Unmatched junction bases numbered 11, after V lost 6 bases and J lost 3 bases. The CDR3 DNA is TGTGCCAGCAGGTCGCGGGGGGGGGCTATTAAAGAGACCCAGTACTTC. Its translation: CASRSRGGAIKETQYF.

This chain joins TRBV5-1 and TRBJ1-5, with 8 bases matching TRBD1. Trimming removed 4 bases from V and 5 bases from J; junction bases left unmatched: 2. This CDR3 has 13 amino acids. Germline CDR1 is SGHRS and CDR2 is YFSETQ. The CDR3 coding sequence is TGCGCCAGCAGCCAGACAGGGGATCAGCCCCAGCATTTT. It translates to CASSQTGDQPQHF.

The J gene is TRBJ2-5, the V gene TRBV18, with a tentative D call TRBD2 (5 bases). This CDR3 contains 14 residues. The V end lost 6 bases, the J end lost 5 bases, and 16 bases lay between the germline ends. Germline lookup yields CDR1 KGHSH and CDR2 LQKENI. The CDR3 coding sequence is TGTGCCAGCTCCGAGTACGTCGCGGGCGAGACCCAGTACTTC. Translated: CASSEYVAGETQYF. The entire variable domain, with the rest obtained from reference TRBV18 and TRBJ2-5, is as follows: NAGVMQNPRHLVRRRGQEARLRCSPMKGHSHVYWYRQLPEEGLKFMVYLQKENIIDESGMPKERFSAEFPKEGPSILRIQQVVRGDSAAYFCASSEYVAGETQYFGPGTRLLVL.

This clone was observed a handful of times. The chain uses TRBV5-4 and TRBJ1-2; no clear D. The CDR3 is 14 amino acids. V lost 0 bases, J lost 4 bases, and 10 bases lay in between. The germline V gene has CDR1 SGHNT and CDR2 YYREEE (reference sequence). The CDR3 DNA reads TGTGCCAGCAGCTTGGATCAGTGGAGCTATGGCTACACCTTC. It codes for CASSLDQWSYGYTF.

V and J are TRBV6-5 and TRBJ1-6; 7 nucleotides line up with TRBD1. Germline lookup yields CDR1 MNHEY and CDR2 SVGAGI. The CDR3 runs to 15 residues. The J segment lost 5 bases and the V segment lost 6 bases, leaving 7 bases of the junction unmatched. The DNA for the CDR3 is TGTGCCAGCAGACCTACAGGGGTGGATAATTCACCCCTCCACTTT. It translates to CASRPTGVDNSPLHF.

J is TRBJ2-3 and V is TRBV7-6, with 7 bases matching TRBD2. The CDR3 is 16 residues long. CDR1 SGHVS and CDR2 FNYEAQ come from the germline V gene. V lost 5 bases and J lost 3; bases outside the gene matches: 11. The CDR3 bases are TGTGCCAGCAGCGCCCAGGCCCTAGCGGATACAGATACGCAGTATTTT. This translates into CASSAQALADTDTQYF.

The V and J genes are TRBV27 and TRBJ1-6; D perhaps matches TRBD1 (6 bases). Germline V gene data show CDR1 as MNHEY and CDR2 as SMNVEV (reference sequence). V lost 6 bases and J lost 10, with 25 bases in between. The CDR3 runs to 17 residues. In DNA, the CDR3 is TGTGCCAGCAGAAAATACCACCCCGGACAGAGAGACTCACCCCTCCACTTT. Residues: CASRKYHPGQRDSPLHF.

This clone appeared a single time. This chain links TRBV6-1 with TRBJ1-2, with 7 nucleotides matching TRBD1. In germline, CDR1 is MNHNS, CDR2 SASEGT. The junction had 10 bases not matched to a gene; V was cut back by 11 bases and J by 1 base. The CDR3 extends over 14 amino acids. The CDR3 is CAGRHRGGNYGYTF. The CDR3 DNA reads as TGTGCCGGCCGGCACAGGGGAGGTAACTATGGCTACACCTTC.

The gene calls are TRBV4-3 and TRBJ1-2; TRBD1 agrees at 8 bases. V shed 0 bases and J 3 bases; nucleotides not matched to a gene: 3. The CDR3 spans 15 residues. CDR1 is LGHNA and CDR2 is YSLEER in the germline V gene. The CDR3 nucleotides are TGCGCCAGCAGCCAAGAAGAACAGGGGGACTATGGCTACACCTTC. Residues: CASSQEEQGDYGYTF.

The CDR3 loop is CAISESPSGSTDTQYF. CDR3 bases: TGTGCCATCAGTGAGTCGCCTAGCGGGAGCACAGATACGCAGTATTTT. The chain employs TRBV10-3 and TRBJ2-3, with TRBD2 identical over 8 bases. Germline V gene data show CDR1 as ENHRY and CDR2 as SYGVKD. The ends lost 0 bases at V and 0 bases at J; junction bases unmatched: 2. The CDR3 has 16 amino acids.

This clone came up once. The genes are TRBV5-6 and TRBJ2-5, with TRBD2 identical over 11 bases. The CDR3 totals 16 residues. Losses at the gene ends were 0 bases for V and 5 bases for J; bases not matched to a gene: 6. Germline CDR1 is SGHDT and CDR2 is YYEEEE. The CDR3 DNA is TGTGCCAGCAGCTTGGTTAGCGGGAGGGCCCGGGAGACCCAGTACTTC. It encodes CASSLVSGRARETQYF. The full variable domain, its missing parts supplied by reference TRBV5-6 and TRBJ2-5, is DAGVTQSPTHLIKTRGQQVTLRCSPKSGHDTVSWYQQALGQGPQFIFQYYEEEERQRGNFPDRFSGHQFPNYSSELNVNALLLGDSALYLCASSLVSGRARETQYFGPGTRLLVL.

To note about this clone: Other DNA sequences of this sample code for an identical CDR3. The rearrangement links TRBV9 to TRBJ1-1, with a weak D call TRBD1 (5 bases). The CDR3 has 13 amino acids. Germline V gene lookup returns CDR1 SGDLS and CDR2 YYNGEE. Trimming stripped 3 bases from V and 0 bases from J, with 6 bases between. The CDR3 loop is CASSETVNTEAFF. The CDR3 DNA reads as TGTGCCAGCAGCGAGACAGTGAACACTGAAGCTTTCTTT.

V and J are TRBV11-2 and TRBJ1-2; 7 bases align to TRBD1. CDR1 is SGHAT and CDR2 is FQNNGV in the germline V gene. The J segment lost 7 bases and the V segment lost 3 bases, leaving 17 bases of the junction unmatched. This CDR3 spans 17 amino acids. CDR3 nucleotides: TGTGCCAGCAGCTTTCTGACGTACAGGGGCACCCCGGGTGGCTACACCTTC. This translates into CASSFLTYRGTPGGYTF.

The genes are TRBV6-5 and TRBJ2-5, with unresolved D. CDR3 length: 11 amino acids. CDR1 is MNHEY and CDR2 is SVGAGI in the germline V gene. Trimming left V 3 bases short and J 5 bases short, with 4 bases between. CDR3 coding DNA: TGTGCCAGCAGTTATATGGAGACCCAGTACTTC. Translation: CASSYMETQYF.

This chain uses TRBV14 with TRBJ2-6; D is possibly TRBD2 (5 bases). V lost 1 base and J 0 bases, leaving 10 bases between the germline ends. Per the germline V gene, CDR1 is SGHDN and CDR2 is FVKESK. The CDR3 has 17 residues. The CDR3 nucleotides are TGTGCCAGCAGCCAAGTTGTACGGGACTCTGGGGCCAACGTCCTGACTTTC. The encoded protein is CASSQVVRDSGANVLTF.

The CDR3 DNA is TGTGCCAGCAGCTCCACCATTAGTACTAGATCAGGGGAGCTGTTTTTT. This encodes CASSSTISTRSGELFF. The V call is TRBV7-2, the J call TRBJ2-2; a weak D match, TRBD2 (5 bases). Germline loops: CDR1 SGHTA, CDR2 FQGNSA. Trimming pared 4 bases from V and 8 bases from J, leaving 20 bases between. The CDR3 consists of 16 residues.

The J gene is TRBJ2-7, the V gene TRBV11-3; TRBD1 agrees at 12 bases. The CDR3 loop spans 14 amino acids. V shed 3 bases, J shed 5 bases, and the junction held 2 bases outside the gene matches. CDR1 and CDR2 from the germline V gene are SGHNT and YENEEA. The CDR3 DNA reads as TGTGCCAGCAGCTTGGGACAGGGGGCCGACGAGCAGTACTTC. It is translated as CASSLGQGADEQYF.

The chain links TRBV28 to TRBJ2-1; 12 positions agree with TRBD2. The V gene end was trimmed by 6 bases and the J gene end by 4 bases; junction bases not matched to a gene: 7. Per the germline V gene, CDR1 is MDHEN and CDR2 is SYDVKM. The CDR3 has 16 residues. CDR3 bases: TGTGCCAGCAGCCTTACTAGCGGGGGGCCTTACAATGAGCAGTTCTTC. Translated, it gives CASSLTSGGPYNEQFF.

The V and J genes are TRBV4-2 and TRBJ1-3; TRBD1 aligns across 7 bases. CDR1 and CDR2 from the germline V gene are LGHNA and YNFKEQ. Unmatched junction bases numbered 1, after V lost 0 bases and J lost 2 bases. CDR3 length: 15 amino acids. The CDR3 sequence: CASSQDGQAGNTIYF. CDR3 nucleotide sequence: TGTGCCAGCAGCCAAGACGGACAGGCTGGAAACACCATATATTTT.

The J gene is TRBJ2-3, the V gene TRBV4-3; TRBD2 matches 7 bases. Germline loops: CDR1 LGHNA, CDR2 YSLEER. The CDR3 spans 17 residues. V trimming: 4 bases; J trimming: 6 bases; junction bases outside the gene matches: 16. The CDR3 region is CASSRDPTGGGADTQYF. DNA of the CDR3: TGCGCCAGCAGCCGGGATCCCACTGGCGGGGGAGCGGATACGCAGTATTTT.

This rearrangement joins TRBV9 to TRBJ2-1, with D hard to call. CDR3 size: 14 residues. V was trimmed by 4 bases and J by 5 bases, leaving 13 bases between them. Germline V gene lookup returns CDR1 SGDLS and CDR2 YYNGEE. The DNA of the CDR3 is TGTGCCAGCAGCCCAGGTGACGCTAACAATGAGCAGTTCTTC. Amino acid sequence: CASSPGDANNEQFF.

V gene TRBV27 combines with J gene TRBJ1-2, with TRBD1 matching over 8 bases. This CDR3 region has 16 residues. V shed 5 bases and J 7 bases; nucleotides not matched to a gene: 15. CDR1 is MNHEY, CDR2 SMNVEV, per germline (reference sequence). This chain's CDR3 is CASSPSTGETYSGYTF. The CDR3 DNA reads TGTGCCAGCAGTCCGTCGACAGGGGAGACGTACTCTGGCTACACCTTC.

The chain combines TRBV5-1 with TRBJ1-1, with D possibly being TRBD1 (6 bases). Trimming shortened V by 4 bases and J by 1 base, and 17 bases separated the two germline ends. The CDR3 spans 16 residues. Per germline, CDR1 SGHRS and CDR2 YFSETQ. The CDR3, as DNA: TGCGCCAGCAGCCCGGCCACCCAGGGGCCGAACACTGAAGCTTTCTTT. It yields the protein CASSPATQGPNTEAFF.

The chain is built from TRBV5-1 and TRBJ2-1; TRBD2 matches 9 bases. The CDR3 consists of 16 residues. Trimming cost V 0 bases and J 1 base; bases outside gene matches: 2. The germline V gene encodes CDR1 SGHRS and CDR2 YFSETQ. The CDR3 DNA follows: TGCGCCAGCAGCTTGGGGACTAGCGAGTCCTACAATGAGCAGTTCTTC. Encoded protein: CASSLGTSESYNEQFF.

The rearrangement uses TRBV19 and TRBJ2-3; D is perhaps TRBD1 (6 bases). The CDR3 has 14 amino acids. Germline CDR1 reads LNHDA; CDR2 reads SQIVND (reference sequence). Trimming cost V 6 bases and J 6 bases, with 16 bases left between them. This chain's CDR3 is CASSYRVTGDTQYF. In DNA form, the CDR3 reads TGTGCCAGTAGCTACAGGGTGACGGGGGATACGCAGTATTTT.

This chain links TRBV9 with TRBJ2-1; D possibly corresponds to TRBD2 (6 bases). Trimming cost V 0 bases and J 5 bases, with 12 bases left between them. The CDR3 totals 15 residues. CDR1 and CDR2 from the germline V gene are SGDLS and YYNGEE. The CDR3 protein is CASSVDGRIHNEQFF. In DNA form, the CDR3 reads TGTGCCAGCAGCGTAGACGGGAGAATCCACAATGAGCAGTTCTTC. Using reference TRBV9 and TRBJ2-1 for the parts outside the CDR3, the full variable domain is DSGVTQTPKHLITATGQRVTLRCSPRSGDLSVYWYQQSLDQGLQFLIQYYNGEERAKGNILERFSAQQFPDLHSELNLSSLELGDSALYFCASSVDGRIHNEQFFGPGTRLTVL.

The rearrangement joins TRBV7-2 to TRBJ1-5, with 8 nucleotides matching TRBD1. CDR3 size: 15 residues. V trimming: 5 bases; J trimming: 7 bases; junction bases outside the gene matches: 10. The germline V gene encodes CDR1 SGHTA and CDR2 FQGNSA. CDR3 region: CASSKTDRGEQPQHF. The CDR3, as DNA: TGTGCCAGCAGCAAGACAGACAGGGGTGAGCAGCCCCAGCATTTT.